These 2 T cell receptor beta chains share one sample of origin, sequenced in a study of a mutant IDH1 vaccine in newly diagnosed glioma. The time point was: week 35, safety follow-up. With topical imiquimod, each dose of the vaccine consisted of 300 ug of mutant IDH1 20-mer peptide. The protocol was immunoSEQ multiplex PCR, while the TCRdb copy is restricted to in-frame clones and leaves out a portion. The top ten clones hold 9% to 15% of a sample with 40,000 to 55,000 clones, 76% of them seen once. These receptors are not linked to any known antigen. Specimen: PBMCs, collected from a glioma patient whose treatment included an IDH1 peptide vaccine. Source of these receptors: a man aged 35 to 55 with glioma.

The chain joins TRBV2 to TRBJ2-5; 11 bases fit TRBD1. V lost 3 bases to trimming and J lost 5 bases; unmatched junction nucleotides: 5. Per germline, CDR1 SNHLY and CDR2 FYNNEI. This CDR3 comprises 15 residues. The DNA of the CDR3 is TGTGCCAGCAGTGAGGACAGGGGGCGCCGGGAGACCCAGTACTTC. Residues: CASSEDRGRRETQYF. The entire variable domain, with the rest obtained from reference TRBV2 and TRBJ2-5, is as follows: EPEVTQTPSHQVTQMGQEVILRCVPISNHLYFYWYRQILGQKVEFLVSFYNNEISEKSEIFDDQFSVERPDGSNFTLKIRSTKLEDSAMYFCASSEDRGRRETQYFGPGTRLLVL.

This clone was counted a few times. This chain joins TRBV5-4 and TRBJ2-7; 9 bases fit TRBD2. The CDR3 has 13 residues. The germline CDR1 and CDR2 sequences are SGHNT and YYREEE (reference sequence). The V and J ends lost 1 base and 7 bases, in that order; junction bases with no gene match: 3. The CDR3 nucleotides are TGTGCCAGCAGCTTGTGGGCGGGGGGGGAGCAGTACGTC. Its protein is CASSLWAGGEQYV.